The 21 T cell receptor beta chains below all came from one sample that was sequenced in a study of blood T cell repertoires in COVID-19. Profiling relied on immunoSEQ multiplex PCR, and the TCRdb table lists in-frame clones only, not all of them. The sample records about 300,000 clones, 75% to 90% being singletons. The specimen was PBMCs or T cells enriched from blood (not recorded which). The receptors stem from a woman in her thirties or forties who had recovered from COVID-19.

This clone has only one observation. This sequence joins TRBV27 and TRBJ1-1, with D tentatively TRBD1 (5 bases). The CDR3 is 13 amino acids. The V end was cut by 7 bases, the J end by 0 bases, with 9 bases between. The germline CDR1 and CDR2 sequences are MNHEY and SMNVEV (reference sequence). In DNA form, the CDR3 reads TGTGCCAGCACCAGGGCCCTGAACACTGAAGCTTTCTTT. This translates into CASTRALNTEAFF.

J is TRBJ1-5 and V is TRBV7-2; maybe TRBD1 (6 bases). The CDR3 is made up of 18 amino acids. The V gene lost 3 bases and the J gene lost 2 bases, with 20 bases spanning the gap. Germline V gene lookup returns CDR1 SGHTA and CDR2 FQGNSA. This CDR3 reads CASSLGGPRAGGNQPQHF. DNA of the CDR3: TGTGCCAGCAGCTTGGGGGGGCCCCGGGCCGGGGGCAATCAGCCCCAGCATTTT.

The chain links TRBV5-1 to TRBJ1-2, with D perhaps matching TRBD1 (6 bases). CDR1 is SGHRS and CDR2 is YFSETQ in the germline V gene. The germline V and J ends were trimmed by 0 bases and 6 bases, with 9 bases remaining between them. The CDR3 is 13 amino acids. CDR3 protein: CASSLGGRDGYTF. CDR3 bases: TGCGCCAGCAGCTTGGGGGGGCGCGATGGCTACACCTTC.

The chain uses TRBV4-3 and TRBJ1-3, with D possibly matching TRBD1 (6 bases). Germline-derived CDR1 and CDR2 are LGHNA and YSLEER. The V and J ends lost 1 base and 4 bases respectively, with 14 bases between them. The CDR3 is 16 amino acids. CDR3 DNA: TGCGCCAGCAGCCAAGTTGGGGGGGCTTCGGGAAACACCATATATTTT. It yields the protein CASSQVGGASGNTIYF.

The J gene is TRBJ2-7, the V gene TRBV18; 7 bases fit TRBD2. This CDR3 contains 14 residues. CDR1 and CDR2 from the germline V gene are KGHSH and LQKENI. J lost 3 bases, V lost 4 bases, and 6 bases had no gene match. The CDR3 DNA is TGTGCCAGCTCACGAAGCGGGACCCACTACGAGCAGTACTTC. Encoded protein: CASSRSGTHYEQYF.

This chain joins TRBV5-1 and TRBJ2-2; D is ambiguous. The CDR3 consists of 15 residues. Trimming shortened V by 4 bases and J by 5 bases, and 15 bases separated the two germline ends. Germline V CDR1 and CDR2: SGHRS, YFSETQ. The CDR3 loop reads CASSRKVMRTGELFF. The DNA of the CDR3 is TGCGCCAGCAGCCGCAAAGTGATGAGGACCGGGGAGCTGTTTTTT.

V and J are TRBV18 and TRBJ1-1; maybe TRBD1 (6 bases). The ends were cut back, 3 bases at V and 0 bases at J, with 11 bases in the middle. The V gene's germline CDR1 is KGHSH and CDR2 LQKENI. There are 15 residues in the CDR3. CDR3 residues: CASSPDRQMNTEAFF. The CDR3 nucleotides are TGTGCCAGCTCACCCGACAGGCAAATGAACACTGAAGCTTTCTTT.

This rearrangement joins TRBV5-1 to TRBJ2-2; 8 nucleotides line up with TRBD1. Germline CDR1 SGHRS, CDR2 YFSETQ. Trimming at V came to 4 bases and at J to 1 base, leaving 6 bases not matched to a gene. The CDR3 loop spans 16 amino acids. The DNA of the CDR3 is TGCGCCAGCAGCACCACCGGGACAGGGAACACCGGGGAGCTGTTTTTT. Translation: CASSTTGTGNTGELFF.

The gene calls are TRBV7-3 and TRBJ1-1; the D is unclear. V lost 5 bases to trimming and J lost 0 bases, with 10 bases between them. The CDR3 contains 14 residues. In germline, CDR1 is SGHTA, CDR2 FQGTGA. CDR3 nucleotide sequence: TGTGCCAGCAGCAGGCAAGGAGTGAACACTGAAGCTTTCTTT. The encoded protein is CASSRQGVNTEAFF.

The chain uses TRBV29-1 and TRBJ1-1; 7 bases match TRBD1. With V trimmed by 3 bases and J by 4 bases, 5 bases remained unmatched. Germline V lookup: CDR1 SQVTM, CDR2 ANQGSEA. This CDR3 has 13 residues. CDR3 loop: CSVERQGGTEAFF. CDR3 sequence (DNA): TGCAGCGTTGAGAGACAGGGCGGCACTGAAGCTTTCTTT.

The rearrangement joins TRBV15 to TRBJ2-5; 11 nucleotides line up with TRBD1. This CDR3 comprises 15 residues. From germline, CDR1 is LNHNV and CDR2 YYDKDF (reference sequence). V lost 3 bases and J lost 5; bases outside the gene matches: 5. The CDR3, as DNA: TGTGCCACCAGCAGTTACGGGACAGGGGGTGAGACCCAGTACTTC. Protein: CATSSYGTGGETQYF.

The chain combines TRBV9 with TRBJ2-1; TRBD1 aligns across 7 bases. V lost 2 bases and J lost 5; bases outside the gene matches: 10. Germline V CDR1 and CDR2: SGDLS, YYNGEE. This CDR3 region has 16 residues. Here the CDR3 reads CASSVRDRRGHNEQFF. The CDR3 nucleotides are TGTGCCAGCAGCGTTCGGGACAGAAGGGGGCACAATGAGCAGTTCTTC.

This chain joins TRBV4-2 and TRBJ1-1, with D unresolved. Per germline, CDR1 LGHNA and CDR2 YNFKEQ. V was cut by 4 bases and J by 0 bases, with 18 bases left in between. The CDR3 is 17 amino acids. This CDR3 reads CASSPSPSGVMNTEAFF. As DNA, the CDR3 is TGTGCCAGCAGCCCAAGTCCCAGCGGCGTCATGAACACTGAAGCTTTCTTT.

Only one count was recorded for this clone. V usage is TRBV7-3 and J usage is TRBJ2-5; 8 bases fit TRBD2. Per germline, CDR1 SGHTA and CDR2 FQGTGA. Trimming took 1 base from V and 5 from J; bases not matched to a gene: 9. The CDR3 totals 16 residues. CDR3 sequence reads: CASSLIPAGGWETQYF. Written as DNA, the CDR3 is TGTGCCAGCAGCTTAATACCCGCGGGGGGTTGGGAGACCCAGTACTTC.

The count of this clone is one. This chain connects TRBV11-2 to TRBJ1-1; D gene ambiguous. The length of the CDR3 is 13 residues. The V and J ends lost 5 bases and 1 base respectively, with 8 bases between them. Germline-derived CDR1 and CDR2 are SGHAT and FQNNGV. The CDR3 region is CASSRERNTEAFF. The CDR3 DNA reads as TGTGCCAGCAGCCGAGAGCGGAACACTGAAGCTTTCTTT.

The genes are TRBV4-3 and TRBJ2-7; TRBD1 agrees at 8 bases. The CDR3 contains 15 residues. V was clipped by 1 base and J by 4 bases; unmatched bases: 6. Germline loops: CDR1 LGHNA, CDR2 YSLEER. The CDR3 spells CASSQGLGQGYEQYF. The CDR3 DNA reads TGCGCCAGCAGCCAAGGACTAGGACAGGGATACGAGCAGTACTTC.

The chain uses TRBV6-6 and TRBJ2-5; 9 bases are a match to TRBD1. Unmatched junction bases numbered 6, after V lost 6 bases and J lost 4 bases. From germline, CDR1 is MNHNY and CDR2 SVGAGI (reference sequence). This CDR3 contains 14 residues. The CDR3 DNA is TGTGCCAGCAGGGGACAGGGAGGGGTAGAGACCCAGTACTTC. This codes for CASRGQGGVETQYF.

The chain is built from TRBV2 and TRBJ2-5; TRBD1 aligns across 7 bases. Germline V lookup: CDR1 SNHLY, CDR2 FYNNEI. V lost 6 bases to trimming and J lost 5 bases; unmatched junction nucleotides: 30. The CDR3 sequence is 21 residues long. This CDR3 is CASRPLIYARGRGSPRETQYF. The DNA for the CDR3 is TGTGCCAGCAGACCCCTGATATATGCGAGGGGCAGGGGGTCGCCTAGGGAGACCCAGTACTTC.

V gene TRBV19 combines with J gene TRBJ1-4; no definite D call. The CDR3 has 13 residues. Germline loops: CDR1 LNHDA, CDR2 SQIVND (reference sequence). Trimming shortened V by 7 bases and J by 3 bases, and 9 bases separated the two germline ends. The CDR3 spells CASNRLANEKLFF. CDR3 nucleotide sequence: TGTGCCAGTAACCGGTTGGCTAATGAAAAACTGTTTTTT.

This clone has a handful of counts. The rearrangement links TRBV29-1 to TRBJ2-1, with 9 bases fitting TRBD1. The ends lost 8 bases at V and 4 bases at J; junction bases unmatched: 6. The V gene's germline CDR1 is SQVTM and CDR2 ANQGSEA. This CDR3 has 13 amino acids. CDR3 loop: CSHSTGGYNEQFF. As DNA, the CDR3 is TGCAGCCACTCGACAGGGGGTTACAATGAGCAGTTCTTC.

The CDR3 reads CASSERASGANVLTF. The CDR3 DNA is TGTGCCAGCAGTGAAAGAGCCTCTGGGGCCAACGTCCTGACTTTC. V gene TRBV6-1 combines with J gene TRBJ2-6, with D hard to call. Trimming took 2 bases from V and 0 from J, leaving 5 bases between them. Looked up from germline, CDR1 is MNHNS and CDR2 is SASEGT. The CDR3 is 15 amino acids.